A selection of T cell receptor beta chains follows, all from one sample in a study of T-cell memory formation after mild COVID-19. TCRdb ran MiXCR on the 5' RACE reads and lists one entry per CDR3 protein. The sample contains 90,000 to 120,000 distinct CDR3 sequences, around 14% of which appear only once. The source material was PBMCs or a T cell subset sorted from them (not recorded which). All receptors come from a man between 18 and 35 years old who had mild COVID-19 (a few samples of this study predate the infection). Cell type and time point are not known. Both conserved end residues are part of each CDR3. The D gene is left open where the match is weak. For some rows the clone size is stated as once, few or many, or as a class when expanded; others skip it.

V	size	D	J	DNA	CDR3
TRBV27	NA	NA	TRBJ1-5	TGTGCCAGCAGTTTGCAAGACAACCCCAATCAGCCCCAGCATTTT	CASSLQDNPNQPQHF
TRBV29-1	many	NA	TRBJ1-1	TGCAGCGTTGCGGCGCGGGGCACTGAAGCTTTCTTT	CSVAARGTEAFF
TRBV29-1	NA	TRBD1	TRBJ2-7	TGCAGCGTCCTGGGACAGGCGTTAGACGAGCAGTACTTC	CSVLGQALDEQYF
TRBV9	NA	TRBD2	TRBJ2-2	TGTGCCAGCAGCGGACTAGCGGGAGGGGGAACCGGGGAGCTGTTTTTT	CASSGLAGGGTGELFF
TRBV5-4	NA	NA	TRBJ1-1	TGTGCCAGCAGCTATTACGGGGAGAGTTCTGAAGCTTTCTTT	CASSYYGESSEAFF
TRBV27	few	NA	TRBJ2-3	TGTGCCAGCAGATCTGACAGGTCTAGCACAGATACGCAGTATTTT	CASRSDRSSTDTQYF
TRBV5-4	few	NA	TRBJ2-4	TGTGCCAGCAGCTTGGCAGGGCCAGCCAAAAACATTCAGTACTTC	CASSLAGPAKNIQYF
TRBV12-3/TRBV12-4	few	NA	TRBJ1-4	TGTGCCAGCAGTTTGGTGGGGCTGGAGGCAACTAATGAAAAACTGTTTTTT	CASSLVGLEATNEKLFF
TRBV20-1	NA	NA	TRBJ2-3	TGCAGTGCTCGGCCGGGGGCCCTGAACACGCAGTATTTT	CSARPGALNTQYF
TRBV27	few	NA	TRBJ1-5	TGTGCCAGCAGCAGTGCTTATAGCAATCAGCCCCAGCATTTT	CASSSAYSNQPQHF
TRBV7-8	NA	NA	TRBJ2-7	TGTGCCAGCAGCCTATCTTTCGGGCTAGGGGACGCCTACGAGCAGTACTTC	CASSLSFGLGDAYEQYF
TRBV5-1	many	NA	TRBJ2-5	TGCGCCAGCAGAGGTACGGGACAAGAGACCCAGTACTTC	CASRGTGQETQYF
TRBV7-6	few	NA	TRBJ1-1	TGTGCCAGCAGCTTAGCGGTCGGGGGGCTATACACTGAAGCTTTCTTT	CASSLAVGGLYTEAFF
TRBV12-3/TRBV12-4	few	NA	TRBJ2-5	TGTGCCAGCAGTTTAACGGGGATACAAGAGACCCAGTACTTC	CASSLTGIQETQYF
TRBV7-9	NA	TRBD1	TRBJ2-7	TGTGCCAGCAGCTTAGGGTGGACAGGGGAATACGAGCAGTACTTC	CASSLGWTGEYEQYF
TRBV7-2	few	NA	TRBJ2-3	TGTGCCAGCAGCCTTCTTAGAGGACCAGATACGCAGTATTTT	CASSLLRGPDTQYF
TRBV27	many	NA	TRBJ2-1	TGTGCCAGCAGTTTAGTAGGCAGAGAGCAGTTCTTC	CASSLVGREQFF
TRBV7-2	NA	NA	TRBJ1-4	TGTGCCAGCAGCAAGACAGCAACTAATGAAAAACTGTTTTTT	CASSKTATNEKLFF
TRBV12-3/TRBV12-4	few	NA	TRBJ1-2	TGTGCCAGCAGTTTTCGGGGGGGTTATGGCTACACCTTC	CASSFRGGYGYTF
TRBV11-2	NA	NA	TRBJ2-2	TGTGCCAGCAGCTTGGTCGTCGGGGAGCTGTTTTTT	CASSLVVGELFF
TRBV7-2	NA	TRBD1	TRBJ2-6	TGTGCCAGCAGCGCGGGACAGGGATTTGTGCCTGGGGCCAACGTCCTGACTTTC	CASSAGQGFVPGANVLTF
TRBV15	few	NA	TRBJ1-2	TGTGCCACCAGCCCTAAGGCGTGGACACACAATAACTATGGCTACACCTTC	CATSPKAWTHNNYGYTF
TRBV5-1	NA	NA	TRBJ2-5	TGCGCCAGCAGCTTCCGGGACGACAAAGAGACCCAGTACTTC	CASSFRDDKETQYF
TRBV6-2/TRBV6-3	few	NA	TRBJ1-1	TGTGCCAGCAGTTATGCCGGCCAGAGGACTGAAGCTTTCTTT	CASSYAGQRTEAFF
TRBV4-1	NA	NA	TRBJ2-3	TGCGCCAGCAGCCCGGGGTGGGAGGATACGCAGTATTTT	CASSPGWEDTQYF